Presented here are 30 T cell receptor beta chains from one specimen sequenced in a study of radiotherapy plus CTLA-4 blockade in lung cancer. Using immunoSEQ multiplex PCR, the repertoire was profiled, and TCRdb retains in-frame clones only, with some absent. The sample has some 46,000 clones, around 83% seen once; the top ten hold more than 3%. The source material was peripheral blood, sampled from a patient treated with radiotherapy plus ipilimumab. These receptors were collected from a human donor with non-small cell lung cancer who had stable disease on radiotherapy plus ipilimumab.

The chain carries TRBV5-1 and TRBJ1-1; TRBD1 might be the D (5 bases). Deletions cut 4 bases from V and 1 base from J, with 11 bases between. The CDR3 is 14 amino acids. CDR1 is SGHRS, CDR2 YFSETQ, per germline. CDR3 sequence: CASSPATANTEAFF. The CDR3 DNA reads as TGCGCCAGCAGCCCCGCGACAGCGAACACTGAAGCTTTCTTT.

V is TRBV28 and J is TRBJ2-3; 11 nucleotides match TRBD2. Trimming cost V 5 bases and J 0 bases; bases outside gene matches: 7. The CDR3 sequence is 17 residues long. CDR1 MDHEN and CDR2 SYDVKM come from the germline V gene. CDR3 in amino acids: CASSIGLAGWSTDTQYF. The CDR3 nucleotides are TGTGCCAGCAGTATAGGACTAGCGGGTTGGAGCACAGATACGCAGTATTTT.

This chain uses TRBV19 with TRBJ1-5; 10 positions agree with TRBD1. The J segment lost 0 bases and the V segment lost 2 bases, leaving 7 bases of the junction unmatched. The CDR3 sequence is 18 residues long. Germline CDR1 reads LNHDA; CDR2 reads SQIVND (reference sequence). CDR3 residues: CASSIRQGAQASNQPQHF. The CDR3 region has the DNA TGTGCCAGTAGTATACGACAGGGGGCTCAGGCTAGCAATCAGCCCCAGCATTTT.

The genes are TRBV7-2 and TRBJ2-2; TRBD2 might be the D (6 bases). Trimming removed 7 bases at V and 2 bases at J, with 14 bases between. Looked up from germline, CDR1 is SGHTA and CDR2 is FQGNSA. The CDR3 contains 15 residues. CDR3: CASTRAGINTGELFF. As DNA, the CDR3 is TGTGCCAGCACCAGGGCGGGGATAAACACCGGGGAGCTGTTTTTT.

The V and J genes are TRBV7-3 and TRBJ2-7, with 8 bases aligning to TRBD2. V shed 3 bases and J 5 bases; nucleotides not matched to a gene: 6. CDR1 is SGHTA, CDR2 FQGTGA, per germline. This CDR3 contains 14 residues. CDR3 DNA sequence: TGTGCCAGCAGCTTGAGCGGGAGAGTTAACGAGCAGTACTTC. Amino acid sequence: CASSLSGRVNEQYF. Full variable domain (remainder filled in from reference TRBV7-3 and TRBJ2-7): GAGVSQTPSNKVTEKGKYVELRCDPISGHTALYWYRQSLGQGPEFLIYFQGTGAADDSGLPNDRFFAVRPEGSVSTLKIQRTERGDSAVYLCASSLSGRVNEQYFGPGTRLTVT.

The chain uses TRBV7-2 and TRBJ2-5, with a tentative D call TRBD1 (5 bases). The CDR3 sequence is 13 residues long. The V gene's germline CDR1 is SGHTA and CDR2 FQGNSA. The ends were cut back, 5 bases at V and 0 bases at J, with 7 bases in the middle. The CDR3 sequence is CASSPGYQETQYF. The CDR3 DNA reads TGTGCCAGCAGCCCAGGGTACCAAGAGACCCAGTACTTC.

This rearrangement joins TRBV5-1 to TRBJ2-7; 8 positions agree with TRBD2. CDR1 SGHRS and CDR2 YFSETQ come from the germline V gene. The CDR3 is 15 amino acids. J lost 4 bases, V lost 4 bases, and 10 bases had no gene match. The chain's CDR3 is CASSLSFGGGYEQYF. CDR3 DNA sequence: TGCGCCAGCAGCCTGTCTTTCGGGGGGGGGTACGAGCAGTACTTC.

This chain links TRBV28 with TRBJ2-3, with a weak D call TRBD1 (6 bases). Trimming took 1 base from V and 0 from J, leaving 8 bases between them. The CDR3 consists of 15 residues. Germline V CDR1 and CDR2: MDHEN, SYDVKM. CDR3 region: CASSLSGQSTDTQYF. In DNA, the CDR3 is TGTGCCAGCAGTTTATCCGGACAGAGCACAGATACGCAGTATTTT.

The chain uses TRBV7-2 and TRBJ2-5, with 9 bases identical to TRBD2. From germline, CDR1 is SGHTA and CDR2 FQGNSA. CDR3 length equals 16 residues. Unmatched junction bases numbered 5, after V lost 1 base and J lost 2 bases. The CDR3 DNA reads as TGTGCCAGCAGCTTAGACACTAGCGGGCTACAAGAGACCCAGTACTTC. Residues: CASSLDTSGLQETQYF.

The chain joins TRBV6-5 to TRBJ2-1, with D perhaps matching TRBD2 (5 bases). V lost 2 bases and J lost 9, with 8 bases in between. There are 12 residues in the CDR3. Germline loops: CDR1 MNHEY, CDR2 SVGAGI. The CDR3: CASSYEGTEQFF. For the CDR3, the DNA is TGTGCCAGCAGTTACGAGGGTACTGAGCAGTTCTTC.

V and J are TRBV28 and TRBJ1-1; 7 bases are shared with TRBD1. J lost 2 bases, V lost 10 bases, and 7 bases had no gene match. This CDR3 spans 13 amino acids. Germline loops: CDR1 MDHEN, CDR2 SYDVKM. CDR3 bases: TGTGCCATCCACAGGGGAATAAACACTGAAGCTTTCTTT. It specifies CAIHRGINTEAFF.

The chain uses TRBV18 and TRBJ1-1; no reliable D call. V gave up 2 bases and J gave up 0 bases, with 4 bases separating them. The CDR3 has 13 amino acids. Germline assignment: CDR1 KGHSH and CDR2 LQKENI. The CDR3 region has the DNA TGTGCCAGCTCACCAGGCATGAACACTGAAGCTTTCTTT. Protein product: CASSPGMNTEAFF.

CDR3: CASSLVFAQGARGYTF. CDR3 nucleotide sequence: TGTGCCAGCAGTTTGGTGTTTGCTCAGGGGGCGAGAGGCTACACCTTC. The chain couples TRBV28 to TRBJ1-2; 8 bases fit TRBD1. V was pared by 3 bases and J by 8 bases, with 14 bases of the junction left unmatched. The CDR3 extends over 16 amino acids. Germline V gene data show CDR1 as MDHEN and CDR2 as SYDVKM.

This chain joins TRBV6-1 and TRBJ2-3; D is unresolved. Per the germline V gene, CDR1 is MNHNS and CDR2 is SASEGT. The CDR3 loop spans 13 amino acids. V lost 7 bases to trimming and J lost 3 bases, with 11 bases between them. This chain's CDR3 is CASNGAWTDTQYF. The CDR3 region has the DNA TGTGCCAGCAACGGTGCATGGACAGATACGCAGTATTTT.

In its sample, this clone was seen once. The chain combines TRBV4-3 with TRBJ2-2; no definite D call. The CDR3 consists of 16 residues. CDR1 LGHNA and CDR2 YSLEER come from the germline V gene. Trimming stripped 0 bases from V and 3 bases from J, with 11 bases between. The CDR3 protein is CASSQDPRGDTGELFF. The CDR3 DNA follows: TGCGCCAGCAGCCAAGATCCGAGAGGAGACACCGGGGAGCTGTTTTTT.

CDR3 nucleotide sequence: TGCGCCAGCAGCCAGGTTACGGGACAAACTGGAAACACCATATATTTT. Protein product: CASSQVTGQTGNTIYF. The chain couples TRBV4-1 to TRBJ1-3, with D possibly TRBD1 on 6 matching bases. V lost 3 bases and J 2 bases, leaving 14 bases between the germline ends. The CDR3 length is 16 residues. The germline CDR1 and CDR2 sequences are MGHRA and YSYEKL.

The CDR3 protein is CASSSLPRTEAFF. The CDR3 DNA follows: TGTGCCAGTAGTAGCCTACCGAGGACTGAAGCTTTCTTT. This rearrangement joins TRBV19 to TRBJ1-1; no clear D. V lost 4 bases and J lost 5, with 11 bases in between. CDR3 length: 13 amino acids. Per the germline V gene, CDR1 is LNHDA and CDR2 is SQIVND (reference sequence).

This clone was seen a handful of times. V usage is TRBV15 and J usage is TRBJ2-7, with D possibly being TRBD2 (6 bases). The V end was cut by 0 bases, the J end by 3 bases, with 9 bases between. Germline-derived CDR1 and CDR2 are LNHNV and YYDKDF (reference sequence). The CDR3 runs to 14 residues. DNA of the CDR3: TGTGCCACCAGCAGAGACGTCGGGGGCTACGAGCAGTACTTC. It encodes CATSRDVGGYEQYF. Variable domain in full (rest from reference TRBV15 and TRBJ2-7): DAMVIQNPRYQVTQFGKPVTLSCSQTLNHNVMYWYQQKSSQAPKLLFHYYDKDFNNEADTPDNFQSRRPNTSFCFLDIRSPGLGDTAMYLCATSRDVGGYEQYFGPGTRLTVT.

The chain is built from TRBV11-2 and TRBJ2-1; D might be TRBD2 (5 bases). The CDR3 is 17 residues long. Germline CDR1 reads SGHAT; CDR2 reads FQNNGV. V lost 0 bases, J lost 0 bases, and 12 bases lay in between. CDR3 coding DNA: TGTGCCAGCAGCTTAGAAATTCTAGCAGACTCCTACAATGAGCAGTTCTTC. It is translated as CASSLEILADSYNEQFF.

The chain combines TRBV4-2 with TRBJ2-7; D gene unclear. The length of the CDR3 is 17 residues. Germline values: CDR1 LGHNA, CDR2 YNFKEQ. Deletions cut 0 bases from V and 3 bases from J, with 18 bases between. DNA for the CDR3: TGTGCCAGCAGCCAAGATCAACCCCAGCGTTCCTTCTACGAGCAGTACTTC. Its protein product is CASSQDQPQRSFYEQYF.

The rearrangement links TRBV9 to TRBJ2-1, with 10 bases aligning to TRBD2. Losses at the gene ends were 2 bases for V and 7 bases for J; bases not matched to a gene: 9. The germline V gene has CDR1 SGDLS and CDR2 YYNGEE. This CDR3 is built from 16 residues. CDR3: CASSVGLAEAQNEQFF. The CDR3 DNA is TGTGCCAGCAGCGTCGGACTAGCGGAAGCTCAGAATGAGCAGTTCTTC.

This clone came up once. Germline and junction disagree at one end, which may indicate a read error. The chain recombines TRBV28 with TRBJ2-7; 7 nucleotides line up with TRBD1. The CDR3 runs 13 residues. CDR1 is MDHEN and CDR2 is SYDVKM in the germline V gene. DNA for the CDR3: TGTGCCAGCAGTAGTCAAACCAGGATACAGGGGAAATTC. Protein: CASSSQTRIQGKF. Using reference TRBV28 and TRBJ2-7 for the parts outside the CDR3, the full variable domain is DVKVTQSSRYLVKRTGEKVFLECVQDMDHENMFWYRQDPGLGLRLIYFSYDVKMKEKGDIPEGYSVSREKKERFSLILESASTNQTSMYLCASSSQTRIQGKFGPGTRLTVT.

Turning to this clone: A junction end diverges from the germline sequence, so it may reflect a read error. V gene TRBV7-3 combines with J gene TRBJ2-7, with 8 positions matching TRBD2. CDR1 SGHTA and CDR2 FQGTGA come from the germline V gene. CDR3 length: 14 amino acids. CDR3 in amino acids: CASSLNSGEATYSF. CDR3 DNA sequence: TGTGCCAGCAGCTTAAATAGCGGGGAGGCTACCTACTCATTC.

J is TRBJ2-3 and V is TRBV7-8; TRBD2 matches at 7 bases. J was trimmed by 2 bases and V by 5 bases; bases with no gene match: 4. The CDR3 loop spans 14 amino acids. Germline assignment: CDR1 SGHVS and CDR2 FQNEAQ. CDR3 residues: CASSLTSDTDTQYF. CDR3 nucleotides: TGTGCCAGCAGCCTCACTAGCGACACAGATACGCAGTATTTT.

This sequence joins TRBV19 and TRBJ2-5; 9 nucleotides line up with TRBD2. CDR1 and CDR2 (germline): LNHDA, SQIVND (reference sequence). The CDR3 runs 14 residues. Unmatched junction bases numbered 4, after V lost 3 bases and J lost 5 bases. The DNA of the CDR3 is TGTGCCAGTAGTATTGGGACTAGCAGGGAGACCCAGTACTTC. This translates into CASSIGTSRETQYF.

This chain connects TRBV14 to TRBJ2-7, with 14 bases matching TRBD2. The trim removed 4 bases at V and 0 bases at J, leaving 8 bases unmatched. This CDR3 comprises 18 residues. Germline-derived CDR1 and CDR2 are SGHDN and FVKESK. Here the CDR3 DNA reads TGTGCCAGCAGCCTGGGGACTAGCGGGGGACCGAGCTCCTACGAGCAGTACTTC. Its protein is CASSLGTSGGPSSYEQYF. The full variable domain, its missing parts supplied by reference TRBV14 and TRBJ2-7, is EAGVTQFPSHSVIEKGQTVTLRCDPISGHDNLYWYRRVMGKEIKFLLHFVKESKQDESGMPNNRFLAERTGGTYSTLKVQPAELEDSGVYFCASSLGTSGGPSSYEQYFGPGTRLTVT.

This clone was seen a single time. V and J are TRBV6-5 and TRBJ2-7, with TRBD1 matching over 7 bases. Germline CDR1 reads MNHEY; CDR2 reads SVGAGI. V dropped 6 bases and J dropped 6; count of bases not matched to a gene: 5. This CDR3 region has 12 residues. The CDR3 region has the DNA TGTGCCAGCAGCCGGACAGGCTTCGAGCAGTACTTC. It specifies CASSRTGFEQYF.

V gene TRBV7-2 combines with J gene TRBJ2-5; 9 nucleotides agree with TRBD2. Germline V gene sequence: CDR1 SGHTA, CDR2 FQGNSA. Trimming took 5 bases from V and 4 from J; bases not matched to a gene: 5. The length of the CDR3 is 14 residues. The CDR3 DNA sequence: TGTGCCAGCAGCCCGGGACTAGCTACAGAGACCCAGTACTTC. Translation: CASSPGLATETQYF.

This chain connects TRBV9 to TRBJ2-7; 11 bases map to TRBD2. Germline values: CDR1 SGDLS, CDR2 YYNGEE. Germline trimming cut 4 bases from V and 0 bases from J; bases unmatched to any gene: 9. The length of the CDR3 is 17 residues. The CDR3 spells CASSPAGGTSGSYEQYF. The CDR3 nucleotides read TGTGCCAGCAGCCCAGCGGGAGGGACTAGCGGCTCCTACGAGCAGTACTTC.

The chain links TRBV10-3 to TRBJ2-1; 10 positions agree with TRBD2. Germline assignment: CDR1 ENHRY and CDR2 SYGVKD. This CDR3 comprises 14 residues. The junction had 5 bases not matched to a gene; V was cut back by 8 bases and J by 4 bases. The CDR3 DNA follows: TGTGCCATCTCCGGACTAGCGGATTACAATGAGCAGTTCTTC. This sequence encodes CAISGLADYNEQFF.